Each of the 10 T cell receptor beta chains below was sequenced from the same sample in a study of control samples from healthy donors and cancer patients. Profiled with immunoSEQ multiplex PCR; TCRdb holds only in-frame clones, not every one. The top ten clones hold about 6% of a sample with tens of thousands of clones, about nine tenths of them seen once. The sequenced material came from PBMCs. The receptors here all came from a man in his fifties or sixties with colorectal cancer.

V is TRBV18 and J is TRBJ2-2; D perhaps matches TRBD1 (6 bases). This CDR3 has 13 amino acids. The V gene lost 2 bases and the J gene lost 7 bases, with 8 bases spanning the gap. Germline CDR1 is KGHSH and CDR2 is LQKENI. The CDR3 DNA reads as TGTGCCAGCTCACCAGGGACAATCGGGGAGCTGTTTTTT. Protein product: CASSPGTIGELFF.

The rearrangement links TRBV6-5 to TRBJ2-1; TRBD1 or TRBD2 may be the D gene (5 bases each). V was shortened by 9 bases and J by 3 bases, with 12 bases between the two germline ends. Germline V gene sequence: CDR1 MNHEY, CDR2 SVGAGI. There are 13 residues in the CDR3. The CDR3 DNA sequence: TGTGCCAGGGGGACCCTTAACTACAATGAGCAGTTCTTC. This sequence encodes CARGTLNYNEQFF.

This sequence joins TRBV6-5 and TRBJ1-2; D unclear. From germline, CDR1 is MNHEY and CDR2 SVGAGI. Trimming removed 2 bases from V and 1 base from J, with 5 bases in between. There are 13 residues in the CDR3. In DNA form, the CDR3 reads TGTGCCAGCAGTTACAACAGTAACTATGGCTACACCTTC. Encoded protein: CASSYNSNYGYTF.

This clone was counted a single time. The J gene is TRBJ2-5, the V gene TRBV5-1, with 9 positions matching TRBD1. The V gene end was trimmed by 3 bases and the J gene end by 4 bases; junction bases not matched to a gene: 7. The CDR3 is made up of 15 amino acids. Germline assignment: CDR1 SGHRS and CDR2 YFSETQ. In nucleotides, the CDR3 is TGCGCCAGCAGCTCGGGACAGGGTCAACGAGAGACCCAGTACTTC. Its translation: CASSSGQGQRETQYF.

The chain carries TRBV4-3 and TRBJ2-3, with 7 bases lining up with TRBD1. Germline trimming cut 4 bases from V and 6 bases from J; bases unmatched to any gene: 10. The germline V gene has CDR1 LGHNA and CDR2 YSLEER. CDR3 length equals 15 residues. DNA of the CDR3: TGCGCCAGCAGCCGAAACCAGGGGGAAGGGGATACGCAGTATTTT. Its protein product is CASSRNQGEGDTQYF.

The chain links TRBV7-2 to TRBJ1-6; D remains ambiguous. This CDR3 has 15 residues. V dropped 1 base and J dropped 5 bases, with 9 bases sitting between them. Germline loops: CDR1 SGHTA, CDR2 FQGNSA. The DNA of the CDR3 is TGTGCCAGCAGCTTAGGGCAGACTAATAATTCACCCCTCCACTTT. Translated: CASSLGQTNNSPLHF.

The V and J genes are TRBV2 and TRBJ2-1; D unclear. V shed 1 base and J shed 0 bases, with 10 bases lying between them. The germline gives CDR1 SNHLY, CDR2 FYNNEI. This CDR3 spans 16 amino acids. The CDR3 bases are TGTGCCAGCAGTGAAGAACACCTGAGCTCCTACAATGAGCAGTTCTTC. It codes for CASSEEHLSSYNEQFF.

The chain recombines TRBV27 with TRBJ2-1, with 9 bases that match TRBD2. V shed 2 bases, J shed 5 bases, and the junction held 7 bases outside the gene matches. This CDR3 is built from 16 residues. The germline V gene has CDR1 MNHEY and CDR2 SMNVEV (reference sequence). For the CDR3, the DNA is TGTGCCAGCAGTTTAGACCGACTAGCGGACAACAATGAGCAGTTCTTC. Translating it yields CASSLDRLADNNEQFF.

This chain uses TRBV7-9 with TRBJ1-6, with 7 nucleotides matching TRBD1. The germline V gene encodes CDR1 SEHNR and CDR2 FQNEAQ (reference sequence). CDR3 size: 12 residues. Unmatched junction bases numbered 1, after V lost 3 bases and J lost 11 bases. CDR3 sequence: CASSFQGAPLHF. CDR3 coding DNA: TGTGCCAGCAGCTTTCAGGGGGCACCCCTCCACTTT.

CDR3 DNA: TGTGCCCGCCGCGTAGACGGGGGGGCTGGGGAGACCCAGTACTTC. Residues: CARRVDGGAGETQYF. The V and J genes are TRBV9 and TRBJ2-5; 8 bases are shared with TRBD2. Germline lookup yields CDR1 SGDLS and CDR2 YYNGEE. Germline trimming cut 10 bases from V and 5 bases from J; bases unmatched to any gene: 16. This CDR3 has 15 amino acids.